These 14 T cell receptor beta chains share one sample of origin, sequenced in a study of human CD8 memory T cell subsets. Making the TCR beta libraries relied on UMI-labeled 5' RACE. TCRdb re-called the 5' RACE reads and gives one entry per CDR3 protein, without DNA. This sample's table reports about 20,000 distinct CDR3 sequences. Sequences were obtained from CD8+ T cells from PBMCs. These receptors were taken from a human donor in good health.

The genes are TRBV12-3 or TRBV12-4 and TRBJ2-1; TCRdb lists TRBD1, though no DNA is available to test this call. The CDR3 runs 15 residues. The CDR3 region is CASSWRGTDVNEQFF.

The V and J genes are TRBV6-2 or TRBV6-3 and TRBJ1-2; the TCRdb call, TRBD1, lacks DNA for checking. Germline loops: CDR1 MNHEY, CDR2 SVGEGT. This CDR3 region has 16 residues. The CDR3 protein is CASSYSRVTGVYGYTF.

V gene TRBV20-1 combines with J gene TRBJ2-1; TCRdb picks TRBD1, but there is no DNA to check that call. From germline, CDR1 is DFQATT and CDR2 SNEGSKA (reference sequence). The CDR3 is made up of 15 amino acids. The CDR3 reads CSARAREGPYNEQFF.

CDR3 residues: CASSPLEPANYGYTF. This rearrangement joins TRBV7-7 to TRBJ1-2; TCRdb indicates TRBD1, and absent DNA this call remains unverified. The CDR3 length is 15 residues. Germline-derived CDR1 and CDR2 are SSHAT and FNYEAQ (reference sequence).

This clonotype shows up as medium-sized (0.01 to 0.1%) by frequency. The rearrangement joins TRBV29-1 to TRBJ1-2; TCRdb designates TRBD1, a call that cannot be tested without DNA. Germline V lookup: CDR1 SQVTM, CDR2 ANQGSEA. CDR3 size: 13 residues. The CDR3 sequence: CSDTGDDLYGYTF.

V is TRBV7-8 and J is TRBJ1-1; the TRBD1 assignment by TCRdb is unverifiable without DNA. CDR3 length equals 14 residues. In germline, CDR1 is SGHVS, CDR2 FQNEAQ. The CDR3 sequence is CASSRGTADTEAFF.

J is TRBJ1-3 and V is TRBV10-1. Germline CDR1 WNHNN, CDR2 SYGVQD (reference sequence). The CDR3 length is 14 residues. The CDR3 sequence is CASSDSRTGNTIYF.

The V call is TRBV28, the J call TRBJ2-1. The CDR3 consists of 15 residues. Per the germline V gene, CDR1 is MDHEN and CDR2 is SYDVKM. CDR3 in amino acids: CASSLLEGSYNEQFF.

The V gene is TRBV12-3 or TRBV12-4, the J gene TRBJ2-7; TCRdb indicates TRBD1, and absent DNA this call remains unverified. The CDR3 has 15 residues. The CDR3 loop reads CASSPRQGPRYEQYF.

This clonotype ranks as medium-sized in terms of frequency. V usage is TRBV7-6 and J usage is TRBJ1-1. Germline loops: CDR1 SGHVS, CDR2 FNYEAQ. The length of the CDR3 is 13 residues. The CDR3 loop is CASSHGMNTEAFF.

CDR3 loop: CASSQVPGENQPQHF. The chain employs TRBV4-1 and TRBJ1-5; TCRdb picks TRBD1, but there is no DNA to check that call. The CDR3 is 15 amino acids. Germline V gene lookup returns CDR1 MGHRA and CDR2 YSYEKL.

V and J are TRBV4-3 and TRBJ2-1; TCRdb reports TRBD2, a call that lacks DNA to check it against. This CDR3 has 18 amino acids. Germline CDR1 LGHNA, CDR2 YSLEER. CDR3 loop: CASSQEWGEAPRGNEQFF.

The CDR3 loop reads CASSQIEGLNTEAFF. The chain is built from TRBV4-2 and TRBJ1-1. Germline CDR1 and CDR2: LGHNA and YNFKEQ. The CDR3 loop spans 15 amino acids.

The chain's CDR3 is CASSSGLGYNEQFF. The chain couples TRBV5-4 to TRBJ2-1; TCRdb selects TRBD2, and the lack of DNA leaves this call unchecked. The CDR3 totals 14 residues. Germline V gene lookup returns CDR1 SGHNT and CDR2 YYREEE (reference sequence).